Listed below are T cell receptor beta chains from one sample, sequenced in a study of CD8 T cells in Susac syndrome. From the immunoSEQ multiplex PCR reads, TCRdb called clonotypes with MiXCR, one entry per CDR3 protein. Counted here are 70,000 or so distinct CDR3 sequences, about 95% occurring once; the ten biggest clones make up 0.35% to 0.5%. Sample: CD8+ T cells from PBMCs. These receptors all stem from a human donor with multiple sclerosis. Each CDR3 is given with its conserved first and last residue. A D gene is named only where the DNA matches it firmly. A clone size is listed for some rows: how often the clone was seen (once, few, many), or a class if it is expanded.

V gene	clone size	J gene	D gene	CDR3 DNA	CDR3 protein
TRBV5-1	-	TRBJ2-5	TRBD1	TGCGCCAGCAGCTTGGTGGGACCGGGACAGGGGGGAGCAGATGAGACCCAGTACTTC	CASSLVGPGQGGADETQYF
TRBV7-3	-	TRBJ1-5	-	TGTGCCAGCAGCTTAGATGGGGGGACGGGTCAGCCCCAGCATTTT	CASSLDGGTGQPQHF
TRBV12-3/TRBV12-4	-	TRBJ1-2	-	TGTGCCAGCAGTTTAGCCCGCGTTAACTATGGCTACACCTTC	CASSLARVNYGYTF
TRBV2	-	TRBJ1-2	TRBD1	TGTGCCAGCGCCGAGCCGGCTGGGACAGGGAAGGCTGGCTACACCTTC	CASAEPAGTGKAGYTF
TRBV5-4	-	TRBJ1-4	-	TGTGCCAGCAACGGGCAGCTCTATGAAAAACTGTTTTTT	CASNGQLYEKLFF
TRBV6-5	-	TRBJ2-2	TRBD2	TGTGCCAGCAGTTTTGGTCCGCCCGGGGGGTGGGAGAACGGGGAGCTGTTTTTT	CASSFGPPGGWENGELFF
TRBV19	-	TRBJ1-5	-	TGTGCCAGTAGTATATTTGGGGGGGCCGATCAGCCCCAGCATTTT	CASSIFGGADQPQHF
TRBV19	-	TRBJ2-5	-	TGTGCCAGTAGTATAGATCGGGACGGTGGGACCCAGTACTTC	CASSIDRDGGTQYF
TRBV19	-	TRBJ1-1	-	TGTGCCAGTAGTATAGGGAGGGGCGGCACTGAAGCTTTCTTT	CASSIGRGGTEAFF
TRBV2	-	TRBJ2-4	-	TGTGCCAGCAACGACAAAAACATTCAGTACTTC	CASNDKNIQYF
TRBV13	-	TRBJ2-1	TRBD2	TGTGCCAGCAGCTTAGCAGGGACTAGACAAATCAAAGCCCCTTACAATGAGCAGTTCTTC	CASSLAGTRQIKAPYNEQFF
TRBV3-1	once	TRBJ1-2	-	TGTGCCAGCAGCCCACAGGGCGATGGCTACACCTTC	CASSPQGDGYTF
TRBV7-9	-	TRBJ2-5	-	TGTGCCAGCAGCTCCGCGGGGCCCCAAATGTACTTC	CASSSAGPQMYF
TRBV5-4	-	TRBJ2-2	TRBD2	TGTGCCAGCACCGGACTAGCGGGGGCCAACACCGGGGAGCTGTTTTTT	CASTGLAGANTGELFF
TRBV6-4	-	TRBJ1-5	-	TGTGCCAGCAGTGTCGCCATGGGGAATCAGCCCCAGCATTTT	CASSVAMGNQPQHF
TRBV2	-	TRBJ2-6	-	TGTGCCAGCAGTGATTTCCTCTCTGGGGCCAACGTCCTGACTTTC	CASSDFLSGANVLTF
TRBV11-2	-	TRBJ2-5	TRBD2	TGTGCCAGCAGCTTACGTACTAGCGGGACAGAGACCCAGTACTTC	CASSLRTSGTETQYF
TRBV6-5	-	TRBJ1-2	-	TGTGCCAGCAGTTACCCCGAGAATGGCTACACCTTC	CASSYPENGYTF
TRBV4-1	-	TRBJ2-5	TRBD2	TGCGCCAGCAGCCTGGCGGGGGGCTTAGGAGAGACCCAGTACTTC	CASSLAGGLGETQYF
TRBV7-8	-	TRBJ1-5	-	TGTGCCAGCAGCTGGACGGGGACTAAGCATCAGCCCCAGCATTTT	CASSWTGTKHQPQHF
TRBV15	-	TRBJ1-1	-	TGTGCCACCAGCAACACCCGGAACACTGAAGCTTTCTTT	CATSNTRNTEAFF
TRBV4-1	-	TRBJ1-6	-	TGCGCCAGCAGCCAGGGACGGGGCTCCTATAATTCACCCCTCCACTTT	CASSQGRGSYNSPLHF
TRBV11-2	-	TRBJ1-1	-	TGTGCCAGCAATGCGGGAAGGGCTCGGGACACTGAAGCTTTCTTT	CASNAGRARDTEAFF
TRBV19	-	TRBJ2-7	-	TGTGCCAGTACTTCGCGGGGGCCCTCCTACGAGCAGTACTTC	CASTSRGPSYEQYF
TRBV5-6	-	TRBJ1-5	-	TGTGCCAGCAGCCCACGGCCTAACGGTCAGCCCCAGCATTTT	CASSPRPNGQPQHF
TRBV30	-	TRBJ1-2	TRBD1	TGTGCCTGGAGTCCTCCTGGGACAGGGAATGGCTACACCTTC	CAWSPPGTGNGYTF
TRBV19	-	TRBJ2-5	TRBD2	TGTGCCAGTAGTACCTTGACTAGCGGACCGTACCAAGAGACCCAGTACTTC	CASSTLTSGPYQETQYF
TRBV7-9	-	TRBJ2-3	-	TGTGCCAGCAGCGCCCTTAGCGGACCTGACACAGATACGCAGTATTTT	CASSALSGPDTDTQYF
TRBV7-2	-	TRBJ2-7	TRBD2	TGTGCCAGCAGCAACCCTAGCGGCTACGAGCAGTACTTC	CASSNPSGYEQYF
TRBV5-6	once	TRBJ2-3	-	TGTGCCAGCAGCTTGCTCGCGGCCACAGATACGCAGTATTTT	CASSLLAATDTQYF
TRBV30	-	TRBJ2-7	-	TGTGCCTGGAGTTTAACGGTTTACGAGCAGTACTTC	CAWSLTVYEQYF
TRBV27	-	TRBJ2-1	TRBD1	TGTGCCAGCAGTCCTAGGACAGGAAACAATGAGCAGTTCTTC	CASSPRTGNNEQFF
TRBV13	-	TRBJ2-7	TRBD2	TGTGCCAGCAGCTTAGCCTGGACTAGCGGGGCATCCTACGAGCAGTACTTC	CASSLAWTSGASYEQYF